Following are 13 T cell receptor beta chains from one sample sequenced in a study of OX40 agonist ivuxolimab in advanced cancers. Generated by immunoSEQ multiplex PCR, the TCRdb table keeps only in-frame clones and is missing some. Of tens of thousands of clones listed, roughly 90% are singletons. The sequencing here drew on CD4+ or CD8+ T cells sorted from blood, taken in a trial of the OX40 agonist ivuxolimab. The receptor source for this set is an adult with an advanced solid tumor such as melanoma, head and neck, liver or kidney cancer.

The J gene is TRBJ1-5, the V gene TRBV10-2; D uncertain. CDR1 is WSHSY, CDR2 SAAADI, per germline. This CDR3 has 13 residues. Trimming shortened V by 8 bases and J by 4 bases, and 12 bases separated the two germline ends. The DNA for the CDR3 is TGCGCCAGCGGGTGGCAGACGAATCAGCCCCAGCATTTT. As protein: CASGWQTNQPQHF.

The rearrangement joins TRBV18 to TRBJ1-2, with D uncertain. From germline, CDR1 is KGHSH and CDR2 LQKENI. The CDR3 has 13 residues. V lost 3 bases, J lost 1 base, and 6 bases lay in between. The CDR3 DNA is TGTGCCAGCTCACCGGCGATTAACTATGGCTACACCTTC. It yields the protein CASSPAINYGYTF.

The chain joins TRBV7-9 to TRBJ1-3; D is undetermined. The CDR3 extends over 13 amino acids. Germline V CDR1 and CDR2: SEHNR, FQNEAQ (reference sequence). V was clipped by 5 bases and J by 4 bases, with 9 bases between them. CDR3 protein: CASSKSIGNTIYF. In DNA, the CDR3 is TGTGCCAGCAGCAAGAGTATAGGAAACACCATATATTTT.

CDR3 in amino acids: CASSLAGSSSYNEQFF. The CDR3 DNA follows: TGCGCCAGCAGCTTGGCGGGCTCGAGCTCCTACAATGAGCAGTTCTTC. The chain recombines TRBV5-1 with TRBJ2-1, with unresolved D. The CDR3 consists of 16 residues. Trimming removed 0 bases at V and 0 bases at J, with 10 bases between. The germline V gene encodes CDR1 SGHRS and CDR2 YFSETQ.

The gene calls are TRBV18 and TRBJ2-2; no reliable D call. V was trimmed by 5 bases and J by 1 base, leaving 8 bases between them. The CDR3 length is 14 residues. The V gene's germline CDR1 is KGHSH and CDR2 LQKENI. CDR3: CASSAQQNTGELFF. CDR3 DNA sequence: TGTGCCAGCTCAGCGCAACAGAACACCGGGGAGCTGTTTTTT. The entire variable domain, with the rest obtained from reference TRBV18 and TRBJ2-2, is as follows: NAGVMQNPRHLVRRRGQEARLRCSPMKGHSHVYWYRQLPEEGLKFMVYLQKENIIDESGMPKERFSAEFPKEGPSILRIQQVVRGDSAAYFCASSAQQNTGELFFGEGSRLTVL.

This chain uses TRBV28 with TRBJ1-5; 9 bases are shared with TRBD1. Unmatched junction bases numbered 14, after V lost 4 bases and J lost 7 bases. The CDR3 consists of 17 residues. CDR1 is MDHEN, CDR2 SYDVKM, per germline. The CDR3 region has the DNA TGTGCCAGCAGTTCGCCCGCCGGGACAGGGTCAAAACAGCCCCAGCATTTT. As protein: CASSSPAGTGSKQPQHF.

This chain uses TRBV14 with TRBJ1-4; D not certain. This CDR3 spans 15 amino acids. V was clipped by 1 base and J by 0 bases, with 6 bases between them. CDR1 SGHDN and CDR2 FVKESK come from the germline V gene. The CDR3 DNA sequence: TGTGCCAGCAGCCAAGGCGGGACAACTAATGAAAAACTGTTTTTT. Translating it yields CASSQGGTTNEKLFF.

This CDR3 reads CASSYVSGRGAYEQYF. The CDR3 nucleotides read TGTGCCAGCAGCTACGTCAGCGGGAGAGGGGCCTACGAGCAGTACTTC. The V call is TRBV11-2, the J call TRBJ2-7; 8 bases are shared with TRBD2. V dropped 4 bases and J dropped 2; count of bases not matched to a gene: 10. Germline CDR1 SGHAT, CDR2 FQNNGV. The CDR3 has 16 amino acids.

In this sample, this clone turned up once. This rearrangement joins TRBV27 to TRBJ1-2; no firm D call. The germline gives CDR1 MNHEY, CDR2 SMNVEV (reference sequence). The CDR3 loop spans 15 amino acids. V lost 5 bases, J lost 4 bases, and 17 bases lay in between. This chain's CDR3 is CASSKDQTTRYGYTF. DNA for the CDR3: TGTGCCAGCAGTAAAGACCAAACCACCCGCTATGGCTACACCTTC.

The chain carries TRBV19 and TRBJ2-1, with D possibly TRBD2 on 7 matching bases. Trimming stripped 7 bases from V and 0 bases from J, with 13 bases between. The V gene's germline CDR1 is LNHDA and CDR2 SQIVND (reference sequence). The CDR3 is made up of 15 amino acids. The CDR3 region is CASTKGGGSYNEQFF. The CDR3 nucleotides are TGTGCCAGTACCAAAGGGGGGGGCTCCTACAATGAGCAGTTCTTC.

The CDR3 here is CASSYPTGEETQYF. The CDR3 region has the DNA TGTGCCAGCAGTTACCCGACAGGGGAAGAGACCCAGTACTTC. The chain uses TRBV6-6 and TRBJ2-5, with 8 nucleotides matching TRBD1. From germline, CDR1 is MNHNY and CDR2 SVGAGI (reference sequence). The J segment lost 3 bases and the V segment lost 2 bases, leaving 2 bases of the junction unmatched. This CDR3 is built from 14 residues.

A single count supports this clone. The rearrangement links TRBV28 to TRBJ2-2; the D is unclear. This CDR3 comprises 13 residues. Germline V lookup: CDR1 MDHEN, CDR2 SYDVKM. V was clipped by 2 bases and J by 2 bases, with 3 bases between them. CDR3 amino acids: CASSLRNTGELFF. The CDR3, as DNA: TGTGCCAGCAGTTTACGTAACACCGGGGAGCTGTTTTTT.

J is TRBJ2-1 and V is TRBV6-1; D is unclear. V was clipped by 1 base and J by 0 bases, with 10 bases between them. The CDR3 is 16 amino acids. The germline V gene has CDR1 MNHNS and CDR2 SASEGT. This CDR3 is CASSEVYNPSYNEQFF. Written as DNA, the CDR3 is TGTGCCAGCAGTGAAGTTTACAATCCCTCCTACAATGAGCAGTTCTTC.